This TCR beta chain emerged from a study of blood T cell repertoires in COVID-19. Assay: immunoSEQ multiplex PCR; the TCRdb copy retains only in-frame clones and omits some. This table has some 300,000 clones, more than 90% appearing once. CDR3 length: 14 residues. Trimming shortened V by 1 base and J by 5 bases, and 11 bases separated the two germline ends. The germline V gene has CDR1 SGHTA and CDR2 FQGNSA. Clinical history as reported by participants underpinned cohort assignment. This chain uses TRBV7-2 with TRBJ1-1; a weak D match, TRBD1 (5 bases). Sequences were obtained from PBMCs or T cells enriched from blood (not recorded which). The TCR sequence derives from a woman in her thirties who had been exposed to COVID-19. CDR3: CASSLDSRVTEAFF. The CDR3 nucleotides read TGTGCCAGCAGCTTAGATTCCAGGGTGACTGAAGCTTTCTTT.